The present TCR beta chain was sequenced within a study of blood T cells in healthy people across ages. Sample-barcoded 5' priming and a J-beta primer mix drove a second PCR of 7 to 11 cycles. A single record per CDR3 protein comes from TCRdb applying MiXCR to the 5' RACE reads. The table lists 1.5 million to 2 million distinct CDR3 sequences, roughly 27% of them singletons. CDR3 length: 16 residues. The germline V gene has CDR1 LGHNA and CDR2 YNFKEQ. Trimming cost V 6 bases and J 2 bases; bases outside gene matches: 11. The gene calls are TRBV4-2 and TRBJ2-7, with 9 positions matching TRBD2. The sequence was collected from a woman aged 25 to 39 in good health. Sequenced: blood. For the CDR3, the DNA is TGTGCCAGCAGTGAAGGGGGGACTAGCCTCCCCTACGAGCAGTACTTC. It codes for CASSEGGTSLPYEQYF.